This T cell receptor (beta chain) is drawn from a study of OX40 agonist ivuxolimab in advanced cancers. General study points: Determination of antigen specificity was not performed for the expanded peripheral T cells.

Produced via immunoSEQ multiplex PCR; TCRdb's table is partial and in-frame only. The sample has tens of thousands of clones, about 85% seen once; the top ten hold 1.5% to 2%. Notes on this clone: Its target is unknown.

Trimming removed 0 bases from V and 1 base from J, with 10 bases in between. CDR1 is SGHNT, CDR2 YYREEE, per germline (reference sequence). The CDR3 sequence is 15 residues long. The specimen was CD4+ or CD8+ T cells sorted from blood, collected in a trial of the OX40 agonist ivuxolimab. The chain joins TRBV5-4 to TRBJ1-1, with D perhaps matching TRBD1 (5 bases). The sequence was collected from an adult with an advanced solid tumor such as melanoma, head and neck, liver or kidney cancer. The CDR3 nucleotides are TGTGCCAGCAGCTTGGGTGGGGGGAGGAACACTGAAGCTTTCTTT. Protein product: CASSLGGGRNTEAFF. The full variable domain, rest sourced from reference TRBV5-4 and TRBJ1-1, is ETGVTQSPTHLIKTRGQQVTLRCSSQSGHNTVSWYQQALGQGPQFIFQYYREEENGRGNFPPRFSGLQFPNYSSELNVNALELDDSALYLCASSLGGGRNTEAFFGQGTRLTVV.